Given below is one T cell receptor beta chain in context. Its antigen is not known. V gave up 5 bases and J gave up 13 bases; unmatched junction bases: 3. The CDR3 loop spans 12 amino acids. Germline V lookup: CDR1 SGHTA, CDR2 FQGNSA. TCRdb keeps only in-frame clones here, not all; method: immunoSEQ multiplex PCR. The sample includes nearly 80,000 clones, approximately 93% seen only once; the top ten take less than 4%. These data originate in a study of cytomegalovirus exposure and HLA in healthy donors. Overall study: The 95 to 150 validation repertoires used the same platform as the 666 first-cohort repertoires, a later analysis reported.

Findings of the study overall: A few CMV-associated chains were confirmed in vitro to be specific for CMV antigens. A subsequent analysis found that TCR clusters from the first cohort also tended to co-occur in the 130 or so validation repertoires, with 94% of cluster scores above 0.

The sample comprised PBMCs. This chain joins TRBV7-2 and TRBJ2-1, with 12 bases fitting TRBD2. The receptor was derived from a young woman in good health and CMV-seronegative. CDR3 bases: TGTGCCAGCAGCCGACTAGCGGGAGTCCAGTTCTTC. Its protein is CASSRLAGVQFF.